The 20 T cell receptor beta chains below were found in one sample sequenced in a study of T cell repertoires in cytomegalovirus infection. The antigens for these receptors are not known. One entry per CDR3 protein, called by TCRdb with MiXCR from the reads. The sample lists tens of thousands of distinct CDR3 sequences, roughly 20% seen once, with about 90% in the top ten. Sequences were derived from CD8+ T cells from cultured PBMCs, sampled from culture after CMV antigen stimulation. The receptors originated from a human donor in good health (CMV status not recorded). Some clones in this sample may be carry-over from other donors' samples.

J is TRBJ2-7 and V is TRBV7-9; TRBD2 is a possible D gene (5 bases). Trimming removed 5 bases at V and 2 bases at J, with 16 bases between. CDR1 and CDR2 (germline): SEHNR, FQNEAQ (reference sequence). The CDR3 is made up of 15 amino acids. This CDR3 reads CASSPLQEGPYEQYF. As DNA, the CDR3 is TGTGCCAGCAGCCCCCTGCAAGAGGGCCCCTACGAGCAGTACTTC.

The rearrangement links TRBV4-2 to TRBJ2-5; 9 bases align to TRBD2. CDR3 length equals 16 residues. Germline V gives CDR1 LGHNA, CDR2 YNFKEQ. V shed 7 bases and J 4 bases; nucleotides not matched to a gene: 13. The chain's CDR3 is CASKGRGGRAGETQYF. CDR3 DNA sequence: TGTGCCAGCAAGGGGAGGGGCGGGAGGGCCGGAGAGACCCAGTACTTC.

The rearrangement links TRBV7-6 to TRBJ2-1; the D gene could be TRBD1 or TRBD2 (5 bases each). V lost 1 base and J lost 7, with 11 bases in between. The CDR3 has 14 amino acids. CDR1 is SGHVS and CDR2 is FNYEAQ in the germline V gene. The CDR3 DNA sequence: TGTGCCAGCAGCTTAGGACTAAAGGGGAATGAGCAGTTCTTC. Encoded protein: CASSLGLKGNEQFF.

The rearrangement uses TRBV25-1 and TRBJ1-4; the D is unclear. CDR1 is MGHDK and CDR2 is SYGVNS in the germline V gene. The CDR3 runs 15 residues. V was shortened by 5 bases and J by 3 bases, with 13 bases between the two germline ends. The CDR3 sequence is CASSNTPAANEKLFF. For the CDR3, the DNA is TGTGCCAGCAGTAACACCCCGGCAGCTAATGAAAAACTGTTTTTT.

Only one count was recorded for this clonotype. This chain joins TRBV19 and TRBJ2-7; D may match TRBD1 or TRBD2 (5 bases each). Germline lookup yields CDR1 LNHDA and CDR2 SQIVND (reference sequence). This CDR3 contains 13 residues. V was shortened by 5 bases and J by 2 bases, with 10 bases between the two germline ends. CDR3 bases: TGTGCCAGTAGTCGGGGCCTCCCCTACGAGCAGTACTTC. Translating gives CASSRGLPYEQYF. Filled out from reference TRBV19 and TRBJ2-7, the complete variable domain reads DGGITQSPKYLFRKEGQNVTLSCEQNLNHDAMYWYRQDPGQGLRLIYYSQIVNDFQKGDIAEGYSVSREKKESFPLTVTSAQKNPTAFYLCASSRGLPYEQYFGPGTRLTVT.

The genes are TRBV4-1 and TRBJ1-2, with 9 bases identical to TRBD1. The CDR3 has 14 residues. Unmatched junction bases numbered 13, after V lost 4 bases and J lost 13 bases. In germline, CDR1 is MGHRA, CDR2 YSYEKL. The CDR3 loop reads CASSPPGQGQFRTF. For the CDR3, the DNA is TGCGCCAGCAGCCCGCCGGGACAGGGCCAGTTCCGCACCTTC.

The table lists this clonotype with a count of one. The V and J genes are TRBV6-1 and TRBJ1-1; D is perhaps TRBD1 (6 bases). This CDR3 region has 13 residues. V was shortened by 6 bases and J by 0 bases, with 8 bases between the two germline ends. The germline CDR1 and CDR2 sequences are MNHNS and SASEGT. For the CDR3, the DNA is TGTGCCAGCAGAGGACAGATGAACACTGAAGCTTTCTTT. It codes for CASRGQMNTEAFF.

The chain links TRBV7-2 to TRBJ2-7, with D uncertain. The V and J ends lost 1 base and 0 bases respectively, with 7 bases between them. The CDR3 runs to 14 residues. The germline V gene encodes CDR1 SGHTA and CDR2 FQGNSA. CDR3 sequence: CASSLGFSSYEQYF. The CDR3 DNA reads TGTGCCAGCAGCTTAGGATTCAGCTCCTACGAGCAGTACTTC.

This clonotype was counted many times. This rearrangement joins TRBV7-2 to TRBJ1-5; 7 bases line up with TRBD1. V lost 3 bases to trimming and J lost 2 bases; unmatched junction nucleotides: 7. This CDR3 is 16 amino acids long. Germline V lookup: CDR1 SGHTA, CDR2 FQGNSA. CDR3 DNA: TGTGCCAGCAGCTTGTTAAGGGGGCCACGCAATCAGCCCCAGCATTTT. Translation gives CASSLLRGPRNQPQHF.

This clonotype was picked up a small number of times. The rearrangement uses TRBV20-1 and TRBJ2-7, with 11 bases identical to TRBD1. CDR1 DFQATT and CDR2 SNEGSKA come from the germline V gene (reference sequence). CDR3 length: 15 residues. J gave up 4 bases and V 0 bases, and 5 bases lay outside the gene matches. The CDR3 is CSARDRDRGGYEQYF. CDR3 in DNA: TGCAGTGCTAGAGATCGGGACAGGGGGGGGTACGAGCAGTACTTC.

The V call is TRBV20-1, the J call TRBJ1-6; the D is unclear. Germline loops: CDR1 DFQATT, CDR2 SNEGSKA (reference sequence). V was cut by 3 bases and J by 14 bases, with 5 bases left in between. The CDR3 runs 9 residues. The CDR3 sequence: CSASQALHF. CDR3 in DNA: TGCAGTGCTAGTCAGGCCCTCCACTTT.

The chain links TRBV11-2 to TRBJ1-1, with 9 positions matching TRBD1. This CDR3 spans 16 amino acids. The V gene's germline CDR1 is SGHAT and CDR2 FQNNGV. After removal of 3 bases from V and 6 bases from J, the junction contained 11 bases not matched to a gene. CDR3 nucleotide sequence: TGTGCCAGCAGCTTGAGGCCGGGACAGGGATTCTCTGAAGCTTTCTTT. It specifies CASSLRPGQGFSEAFF.

The genes are TRBV6-5 and TRBJ1-4; D is possibly TRBD1 (5 bases). This CDR3 has 15 residues. Trimming left V 7 bases short and J 3 bases short, with 15 bases between. The germline gives CDR1 MNHEY, CDR2 SVGAGI. This CDR3 reads CASNLMTVPNEKLFF. The CDR3 nucleotides read TGTGCCAGCAACCTAATGACAGTCCCTAATGAAAAACTGTTTTTT.

This clonotype has just a few counts. The chain recombines TRBV12-3 or TRBV12-4 with TRBJ1-1, with TRBD1 as a possible D gene (6 bases). This CDR3 spans 15 amino acids. V shed 3 bases and J shed 1 base, with 12 bases lying between them. The CDR3 here is CASSLGGPKNTEAFF. Here the CDR3 DNA reads TGTGCCAGCAGTTTGGGGGGGCCCAAGAACACTGAAGCTTTCTTT.

V gene TRBV7-9 combines with J gene TRBJ2-3; 7 bases fit TRBD2. V lost 5 bases and J lost 2; bases outside the gene matches: 10. This CDR3 comprises 16 residues. Germline V gene data show CDR1 as SEHNR and CDR2 as FQNEAQ (reference sequence). In DNA, the CDR3 is TGTGCCAGCAGCGTCAGTGCGGGGGATAACACAGATACGCAGTATTTT. Translation gives CASSVSAGDNTDTQYF.

This clonotype was seen only a few times. The V gene is TRBV6-2 or TRBV6-3, the J gene TRBJ2-1, with a tentative D call TRBD2 (5 bases). CDR1 MNHEY and CDR2 SVGEGT come from the germline V gene. This CDR3 region has 13 residues. Between the trimmed V and J ends, which lost 4 bases and 7 bases, there was a span of 11 bases. The DNA of the CDR3 is TGTGCCAGCAGTTGGCTAGCTCGGAATGAGCAGTTCTTC. The encoded protein is CASSWLARNEQFF.

V gene TRBV10-2 combines with J gene TRBJ2-7; 14 bases align to TRBD2. Germline-derived CDR1 and CDR2 are WSHSY and SAAADI. V was pared by 7 bases and J by 3 bases, with 5 bases of the junction left unmatched. The CDR3 runs 15 residues. The CDR3 protein is CASTGTSGRDYEQYF. For the CDR3, the DNA is TGCGCCAGCACCGGGACTAGCGGGAGAGACTACGAGCAGTACTTC.

The V and J genes are TRBV7-2 and TRBJ2-4; 9 nucleotides align to TRBD1. J was trimmed by 4 bases and V by 5 bases; bases with no gene match: 12. This CDR3 has 17 residues. Germline CDR1 and CDR2: SGHTA and FQGNSA. CDR3 residues: CASSKNRGRSSKNIQYF. Here the CDR3 DNA reads TGTGCCAGCAGCAAGAACAGGGGGCGGTCGTCGAAAAACATTCAGTACTTC.

This clonotype was detected a few times. This rearrangement joins TRBV10-3 to TRBJ2-1; no firm D call. The V gene lost 7 bases and the J gene lost 7 bases, with 8 bases spanning the gap. Looked up from germline, CDR1 is ENHRY and CDR2 is SYGVKD. The CDR3 extends over 11 amino acids. In nucleotides, the CDR3 is TGTGCCATCACGGTGGGGAATGAGCAGTTCTTC. Protein sequence: CAITVGNEQFF.

This clonotype was seen more than once but under ten times. The chain recombines TRBV28 with TRBJ2-7; 9 positions agree with TRBD2. CDR1 is MDHEN, CDR2 SYDVKM, per germline. With V trimmed by 8 bases and J by 7 bases, 12 bases remained unmatched. The length of the CDR3 is 14 residues. The CDR3 sequence: CASGGEREVGEQYF. The CDR3, as DNA: TGTGCCAGCGGGGGGGAGCGGGAGGTGGGGGAGCAGTACTTC.